This TCR beta chain originates from a study of STAT3 mutations in large granular lymphocyte leukemia. Regarding the study as a whole: Every T-LGLL patient had at least one immunodominant TCRbeta clonotype. Persisting codominant clonotypes may have hidden a small pathogenic clone. Variable sampling intervals and differing treatment regimens complicated linking therapy response to TCR clonal burden changes.

A remark on this clone: The antigen is not known.

Between the trimmed V and J ends, which lost 4 bases and 5 bases, there was a span of 14 bases. Germline loops: CDR1 LGHNA, CDR2 YSLEER. The CDR3 covers 15 residues. Only in-frame clones appear in the TCRdb table, and some are missing; sequencing was by immunoSEQ multiplex PCR. Of approximately 42,000 clones detected, around 80% appear once; the ten largest clones hold about 0.45%. Sequenced input: PBMCs. The chain has TRBV4-3 and TRBJ1-4, with D maybe TRBD1 (5 bases). The TCR originated in a human donor with T large granular lymphocyte leukemia. Some clones in this sample may be carry-over from other donors' samples. The CDR3 spells CASSPEGSRNEKLFF. DNA for the CDR3: TGCGCCAGCAGCCCCGAGGGGAGCAGGAATGAAAAACTGTTTTTT.